This TCR beta chain is from a study of vaccination and CD4 T cells after COVID-19. At the level of the study: Cells were stimulated with overlapping spike peptides from SARS-CoV-2, HCoV-NL63, HCoV-OC43 and HCoV-229E.

The CDR3 covers 17 residues. Trimming took 2 bases from V and 6 from J; bases not matched to a gene: 8. CDR1 is SEHNR and CDR2 is FQNEAQ in the germline V gene (reference sequence). CD4+ T cells that had been cultured provided DNA sequenced with the Oncomine TCR Beta short-read assay. MiXCR, run by TCRdb on the PCR reads, gives a single entry per CDR3 protein. Of fewer than 15,000 distinct CDR3 sequences detected, 60% to 75% appear once; the ten largest clones hold roughly 13%. Notes on this clonotype: Its antigen is still unknown.

The treatment was: roughly 11-day PBMC culture with coronavirus spike peptide pools or control peptides (ViraFEST assay). Sequenced input: CD4+ T cells from blood, cultured in vitro. The V call is TRBV7-9, the J call TRBJ2-2; the match to TRBD2 covers 11 bases. The origin of this receptor is a human donor who had recovered from COVID-19. This chain's CDR3 is CASSLLAGGPGAGELFF. The CDR3 nucleotides are TGTGCCAGCAGCTTACTAGCGGGAGGACCGGGCGCCGGGGAGCTGTTTTTT.